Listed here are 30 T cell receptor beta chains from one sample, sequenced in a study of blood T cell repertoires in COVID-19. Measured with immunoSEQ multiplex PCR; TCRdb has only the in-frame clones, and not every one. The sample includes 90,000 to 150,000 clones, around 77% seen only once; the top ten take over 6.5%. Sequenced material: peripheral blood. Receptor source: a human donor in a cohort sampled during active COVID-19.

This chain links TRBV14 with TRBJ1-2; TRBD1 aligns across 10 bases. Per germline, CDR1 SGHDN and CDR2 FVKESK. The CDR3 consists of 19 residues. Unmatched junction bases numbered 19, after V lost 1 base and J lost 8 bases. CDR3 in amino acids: CASSQVGPWDRGEFVGYTF. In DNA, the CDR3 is TGTGCCAGCAGCCAAGTTGGTCCGTGGGACAGGGGCGAGTTTGTCGGCTACACCTTC. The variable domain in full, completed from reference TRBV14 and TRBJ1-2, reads EAGVTQFPSHSVIEKGQTVTLRCDPISGHDNLYWYRRVMGKEIKFLLHFVKESKQDESGMPNNRFLAERTGGTYSTLKVQPAELEDSGVYFCASSQVGPWDRGEFVGYTFGSGTRLTVV.

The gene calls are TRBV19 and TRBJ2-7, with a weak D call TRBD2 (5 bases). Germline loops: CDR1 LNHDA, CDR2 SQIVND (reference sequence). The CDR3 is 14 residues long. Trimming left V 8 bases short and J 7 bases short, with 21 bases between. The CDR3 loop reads CASAPSRAPGEQYF. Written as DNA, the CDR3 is TGTGCCAGTGCCCCGTCCCGGGCGCCGGGGGAGCAGTACTTC.

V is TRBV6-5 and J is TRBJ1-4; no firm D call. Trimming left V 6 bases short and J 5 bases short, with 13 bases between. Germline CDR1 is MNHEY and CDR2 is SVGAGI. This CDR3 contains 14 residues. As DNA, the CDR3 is TGTGCCAGCAGGCCGGACGGGAGGAATGAAAAACTGTTTTTT. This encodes CASRPDGRNEKLFF.

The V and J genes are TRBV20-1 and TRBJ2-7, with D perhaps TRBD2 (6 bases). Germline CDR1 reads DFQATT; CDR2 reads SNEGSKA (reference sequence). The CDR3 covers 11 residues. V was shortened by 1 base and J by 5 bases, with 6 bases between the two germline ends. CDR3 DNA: TGCAGTGCTAGAGGCGGGGACGAGCAGTACTTC. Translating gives CSARGGDEQYF.

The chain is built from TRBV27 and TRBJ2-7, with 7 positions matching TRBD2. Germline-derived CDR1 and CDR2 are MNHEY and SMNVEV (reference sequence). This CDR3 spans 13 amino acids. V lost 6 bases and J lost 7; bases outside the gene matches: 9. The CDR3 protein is CASSPRRLAEQYF. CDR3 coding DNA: TGTGCCAGCAGCCCCCGTCGACTAGCAGAGCAGTACTTC.

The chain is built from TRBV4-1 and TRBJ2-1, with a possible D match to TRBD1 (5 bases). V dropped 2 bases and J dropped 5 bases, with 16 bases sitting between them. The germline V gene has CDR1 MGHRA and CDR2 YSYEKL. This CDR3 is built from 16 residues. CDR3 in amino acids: CASSQPHFDSHNEQFF. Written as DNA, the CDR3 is TGCGCCAGCAGCCAACCCCATTTTGACAGTCACAATGAGCAGTTCTTC.

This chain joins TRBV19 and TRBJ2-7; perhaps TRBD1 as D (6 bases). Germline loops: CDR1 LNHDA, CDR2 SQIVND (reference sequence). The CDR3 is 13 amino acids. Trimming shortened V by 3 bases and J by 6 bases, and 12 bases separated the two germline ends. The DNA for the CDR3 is TGTGCCAGTAGTATGGTGTCAGGGGTCGAGCAGTACTTC. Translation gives CASSMVSGVEQYF.

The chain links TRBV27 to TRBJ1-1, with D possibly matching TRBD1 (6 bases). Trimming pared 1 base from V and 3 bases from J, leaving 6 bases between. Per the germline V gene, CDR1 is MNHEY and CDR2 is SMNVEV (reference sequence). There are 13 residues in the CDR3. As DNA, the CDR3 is TGTGCCAGCAGTTTATACAGGGACACTGAAGCTTTCTTT. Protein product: CASSLYRDTEAFF.

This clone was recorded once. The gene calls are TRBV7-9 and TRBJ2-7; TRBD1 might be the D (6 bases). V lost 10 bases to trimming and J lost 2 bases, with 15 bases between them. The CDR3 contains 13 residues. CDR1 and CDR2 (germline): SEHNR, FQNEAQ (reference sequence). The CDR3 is CATSGTQTYEQYF. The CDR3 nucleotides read TGTGCCACCTCCGGGACACAAACCTACGAGCAGTACTTC. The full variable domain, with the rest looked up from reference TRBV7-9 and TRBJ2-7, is DTGVSQNPRHKITKRGQNVTFRCDPISEHNRLYWYRQTLGQGPEFLTYFQNEAQLEKSRLLSDRFSAERPKGSFSTLEIQRTEQGDSAMYLCATSGTQTYEQYFGPGTRLTVT.

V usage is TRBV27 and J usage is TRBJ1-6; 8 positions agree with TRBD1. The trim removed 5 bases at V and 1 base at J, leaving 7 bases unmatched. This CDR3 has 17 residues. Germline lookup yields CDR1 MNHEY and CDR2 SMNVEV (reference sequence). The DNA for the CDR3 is TGTGCCAGCAGTGTCGTAGGACAGGGATCCTATAATTCACCCCTCCACTTT. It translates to CASSVVGQGSYNSPLHF.

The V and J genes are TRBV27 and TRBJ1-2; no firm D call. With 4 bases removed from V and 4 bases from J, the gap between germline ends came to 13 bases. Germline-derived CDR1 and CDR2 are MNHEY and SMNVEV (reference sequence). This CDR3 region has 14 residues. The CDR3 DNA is TGTGCCAGCAGTTCCCCTTCTACGGGCTATGGCTACACCTTC. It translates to CASSSPSTGYGYTF.

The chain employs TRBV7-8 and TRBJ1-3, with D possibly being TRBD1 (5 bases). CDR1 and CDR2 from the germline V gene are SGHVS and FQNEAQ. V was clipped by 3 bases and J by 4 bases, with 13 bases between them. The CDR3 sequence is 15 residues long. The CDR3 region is CASSLGRGLGNTIYF. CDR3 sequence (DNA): TGTGCCAGCAGCTTGGGTCGGGGACTCGGAAACACCATATATTTT. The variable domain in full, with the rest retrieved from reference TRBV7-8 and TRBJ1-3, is GAGVSQSPRYKVAKRGQDVALRCDPISGHVSLFWYQQALGQGPEFLTYFQNEAQLDKSGLPSDRFFAERPEGSVSTLKIQRTQQEDSAVYLCASSLGRGLGNTIYFGEGSWLTVV.

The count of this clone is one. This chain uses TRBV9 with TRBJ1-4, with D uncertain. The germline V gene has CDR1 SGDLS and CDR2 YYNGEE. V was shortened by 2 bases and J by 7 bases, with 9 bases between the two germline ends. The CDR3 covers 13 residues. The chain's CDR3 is CASSVESGEKLFF. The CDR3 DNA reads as TGTGCCAGCAGCGTGGAGAGTGGTGAAAAACTGTTTTTT.

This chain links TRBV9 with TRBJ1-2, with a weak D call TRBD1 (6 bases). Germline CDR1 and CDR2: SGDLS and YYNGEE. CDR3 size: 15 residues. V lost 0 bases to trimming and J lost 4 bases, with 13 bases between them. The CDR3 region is CASSVGATGTYGYTF. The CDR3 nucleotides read TGTGCCAGCAGCGTAGGGGCGACAGGTACCTATGGCTACACCTTC.

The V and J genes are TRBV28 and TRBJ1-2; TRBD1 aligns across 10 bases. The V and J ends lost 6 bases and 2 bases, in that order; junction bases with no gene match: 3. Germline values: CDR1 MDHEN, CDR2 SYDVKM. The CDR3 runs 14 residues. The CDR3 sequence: CASSTGQGNYGYTF. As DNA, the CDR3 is TGTGCCAGCAGCACGGGACAGGGGAACTATGGCTACACCTTC.

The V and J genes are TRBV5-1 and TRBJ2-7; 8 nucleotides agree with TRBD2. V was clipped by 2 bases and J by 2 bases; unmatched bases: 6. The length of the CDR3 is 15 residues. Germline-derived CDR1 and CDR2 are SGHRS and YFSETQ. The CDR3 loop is CASSLGAGGPYEQYF. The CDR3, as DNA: TGCGCCAGCAGCTTAGGCGCGGGGGGACCCTACGAGCAGTACTTC. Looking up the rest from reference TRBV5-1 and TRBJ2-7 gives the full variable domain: KAGVTQTPRYLIKTRGQQVTLSCSPISGHRSVSWYQQTPGQGLQFLFEYFSETQRNKGNFPGRFSGRQFSNSRSEMNVSTLELGDSALYLCASSLGAGGPYEQYFGPGTRLTVT.

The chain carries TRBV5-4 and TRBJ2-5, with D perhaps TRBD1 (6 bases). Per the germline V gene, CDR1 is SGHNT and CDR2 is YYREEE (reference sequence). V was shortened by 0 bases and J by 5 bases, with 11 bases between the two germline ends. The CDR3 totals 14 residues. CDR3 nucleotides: TGTGCCAGCAGCTTGGATGGTGGGGGCGAGACCCAGTACTTC. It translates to CASSLDGGGETQYF.

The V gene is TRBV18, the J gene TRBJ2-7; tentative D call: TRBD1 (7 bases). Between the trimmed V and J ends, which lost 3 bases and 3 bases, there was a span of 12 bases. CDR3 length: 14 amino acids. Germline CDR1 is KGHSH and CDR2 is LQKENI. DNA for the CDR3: TGTGCCAGCTCACCTGGAGGGGGCCGCTACGAGCAGTACTTC. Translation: CASSPGGGRYEQYF. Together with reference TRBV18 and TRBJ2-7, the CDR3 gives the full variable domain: NAGVMQNPRHLVRRRGQEARLRCSPMKGHSHVYWYRQLPEEGLKFMVYLQKENIIDESGMPKERFSAEFPKEGPSILRIQQVVRGDSAAYFCASSPGGGRYEQYFGPGTRLTVT.

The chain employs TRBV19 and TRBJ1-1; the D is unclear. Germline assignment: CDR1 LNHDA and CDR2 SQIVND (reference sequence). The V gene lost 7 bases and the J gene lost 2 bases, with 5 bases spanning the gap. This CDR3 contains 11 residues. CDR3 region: CASNRNTEAFF. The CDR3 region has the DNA TGTGCCAGTAATCGTAACACTGAAGCTTTCTTT.

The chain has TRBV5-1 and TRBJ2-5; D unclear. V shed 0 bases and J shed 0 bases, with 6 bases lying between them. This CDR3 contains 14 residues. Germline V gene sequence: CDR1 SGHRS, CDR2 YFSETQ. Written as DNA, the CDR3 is TGCGCCAGCAGCTTGGTCAGTTACCAAGAGACCCAGTACTTC. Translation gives CASSLVSYQETQYF.

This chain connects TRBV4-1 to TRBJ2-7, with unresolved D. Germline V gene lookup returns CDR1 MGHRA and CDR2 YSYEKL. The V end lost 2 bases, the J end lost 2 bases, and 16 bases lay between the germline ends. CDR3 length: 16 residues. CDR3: CASSQRAVALAYEQYF. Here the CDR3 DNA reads TGCGCCAGCAGCCAACGCGCCGTCGCCTTAGCCTACGAGCAGTACTTC.

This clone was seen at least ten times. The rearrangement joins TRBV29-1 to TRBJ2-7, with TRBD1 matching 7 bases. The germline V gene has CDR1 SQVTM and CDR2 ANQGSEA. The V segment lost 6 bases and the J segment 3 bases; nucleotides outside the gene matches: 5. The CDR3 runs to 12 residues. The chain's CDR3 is CSVGDSDYEQYF. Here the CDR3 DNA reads TGCAGCGTGGGGGACAGCGACTACGAGCAGTACTTC.

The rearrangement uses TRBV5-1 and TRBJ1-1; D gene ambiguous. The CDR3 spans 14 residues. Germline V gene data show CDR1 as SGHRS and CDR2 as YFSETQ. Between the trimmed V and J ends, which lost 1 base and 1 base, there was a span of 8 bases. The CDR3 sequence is CASSLTGWNTEAFF. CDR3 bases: TGCGCCAGCAGCTTGACGGGGTGGAACACTGAAGCTTTCTTT.

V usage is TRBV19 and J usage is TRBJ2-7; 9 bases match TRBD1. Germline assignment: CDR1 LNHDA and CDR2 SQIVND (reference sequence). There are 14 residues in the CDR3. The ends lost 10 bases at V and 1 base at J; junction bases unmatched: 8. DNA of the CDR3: TGTGCCACCGCACCGGGACAGGGTTCCTACGAGCAGTACTTC. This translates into CATAPGQGSYEQYF.

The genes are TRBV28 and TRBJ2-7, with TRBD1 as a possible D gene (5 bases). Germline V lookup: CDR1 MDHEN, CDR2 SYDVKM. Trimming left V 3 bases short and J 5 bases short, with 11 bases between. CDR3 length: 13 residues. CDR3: CASSFRAGNEQYF. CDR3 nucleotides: TGTGCCAGCAGTTTTAGGGCAGGGAACGAGCAGTACTTC.

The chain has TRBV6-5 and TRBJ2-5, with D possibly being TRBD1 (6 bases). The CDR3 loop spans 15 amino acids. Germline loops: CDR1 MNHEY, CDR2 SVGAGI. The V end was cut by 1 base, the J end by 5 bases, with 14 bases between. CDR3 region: CASSYFGQLGETQYF. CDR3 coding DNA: TGTGCCAGCAGTTACTTCGGACAGTTGGGGGAGACCCAGTACTTC.

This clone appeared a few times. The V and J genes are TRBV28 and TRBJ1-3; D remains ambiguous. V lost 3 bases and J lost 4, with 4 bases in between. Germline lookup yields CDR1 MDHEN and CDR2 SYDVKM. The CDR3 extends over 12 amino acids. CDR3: CASSLAGNTIYF. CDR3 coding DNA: TGTGCCAGCAGTTTGGCCGGAAACACCATATATTTT.

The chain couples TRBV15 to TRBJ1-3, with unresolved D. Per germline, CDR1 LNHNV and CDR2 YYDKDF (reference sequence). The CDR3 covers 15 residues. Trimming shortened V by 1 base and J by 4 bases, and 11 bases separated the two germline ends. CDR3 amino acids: CATSRVWLEGNTIYF. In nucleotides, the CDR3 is TGTGCCACCAGCAGAGTTTGGTTGGAGGGAAACACCATATATTTT.

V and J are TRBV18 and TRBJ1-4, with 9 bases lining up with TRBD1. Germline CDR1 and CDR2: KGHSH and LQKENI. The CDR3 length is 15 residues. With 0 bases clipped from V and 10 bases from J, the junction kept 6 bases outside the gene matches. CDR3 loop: CASSPPGQGFGKLFF. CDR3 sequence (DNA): TGTGCCAGCTCACCACCGGGACAGGGTTTTGGAAAACTGTTTTTT.

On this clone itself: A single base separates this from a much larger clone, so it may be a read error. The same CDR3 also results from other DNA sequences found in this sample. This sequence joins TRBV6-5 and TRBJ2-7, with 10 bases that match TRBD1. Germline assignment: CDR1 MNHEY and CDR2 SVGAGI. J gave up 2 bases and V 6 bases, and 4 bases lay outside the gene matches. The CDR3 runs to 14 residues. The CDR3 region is CASSLGQGTYEQYF. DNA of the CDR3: TGTGCCAGCAGCTTGGGACAGGGGACCTACGAGCAGTACTTC.